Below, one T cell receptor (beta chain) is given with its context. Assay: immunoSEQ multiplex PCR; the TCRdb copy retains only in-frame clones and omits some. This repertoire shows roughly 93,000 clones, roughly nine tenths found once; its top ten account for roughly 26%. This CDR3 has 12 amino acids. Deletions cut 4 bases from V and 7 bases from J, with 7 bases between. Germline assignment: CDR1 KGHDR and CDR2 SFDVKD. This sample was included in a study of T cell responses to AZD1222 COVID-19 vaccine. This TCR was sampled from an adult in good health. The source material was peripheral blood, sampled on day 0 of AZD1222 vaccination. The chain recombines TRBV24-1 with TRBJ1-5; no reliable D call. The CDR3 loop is CATSEIGQPQHF. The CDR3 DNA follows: TGTGCCACCAGTGAGATAGGCCAGCCCCAGCATTTT.